Included here is one T cell receptor beta chain sequence, with context. It may be a read error: a sequence one base away is much more abundant. This sample was taken from a study of tumor and adjacent non-tumor tissue in lung cancer. No cell sorting was done before RNA was extracted from the tissue. This non-tumor lung sample came from over 3 cm beyond the tumor edge. Donors were chemotherapy-naive, newly diagnosed lung cancer surgical patients in China, August–late 2014. CDR1 and CDR2 from the germline V gene are DFQATT and SNEGSKA (reference sequence). The CDR3 length is 15 residues. TCRbeta libraries were built with three rounds of nested PCR, modified from ARM-PCR. TCRdb reanalysed the multiplex PCR reads using MiXCR and keeps one entry per CDR3 protein. The repertoire holds approximately 100,000 distinct CDR3 sequences, with 65% as singletons.

This chain joins TRBV20-1 and TRBJ1-6; no firm D call. The sample was distant non-tumor lung tissue. This TCR derives from a young man with non-small cell lung cancer. CDR3 DNA sequence: TGCAGTGCGCCGGACGGCAGCTCCTATAATTCATCCCTCCACTTT. It codes for CSAPDGSSYNSSLHF.